What follows are 10 T cell receptor beta chains derived from one specimen sequenced in a study of blood T cells in healthy people across ages. Using a J-beta primer mix together with a sample-barcoded 5' primer, a second PCR was run for roughly 6 to 11 cycles. TCRdb re-analysed the 5' RACE reads in MiXCR, keeping a single row per CDR3 protein. The table shows about 670,000 distinct CDR3 sequences, with about 51% occurring only once. Sequences were obtained from blood. Receptor source: a woman aged 80 or over in good health.

The genes are TRBV20-1 and TRBJ2-6; D not resolved. This CDR3 is built from 16 residues. CDR1 is DFQATT and CDR2 is SNEGSKA in the germline V gene (reference sequence). Trimming took off 0 bases at V and 2 bases at J, with 11 bases between the two ends. The CDR3, as DNA: TGCAGTGCTAGAGACACCGGCCGGACTGGGGCCAACGTCCTGACTTTC. It is translated as CSARDTGRTGANVLTF.

This clonotype was recorded a few times. This sequence joins TRBV4-1 and TRBJ1-3; perhaps TRBD1 as D (5 bases). Trimming pared 4 bases from V and 0 bases from J, leaving 13 bases between. The V gene's germline CDR1 is MGHRA and CDR2 YSYEKL. CDR3 size: 16 residues. In nucleotides, the CDR3 is TGCGCCAGCAGCCCAACGGGGACGGTCTCTGGAAACACCATATATTTT. This gives the protein CASSPTGTVSGNTIYF.

This chain joins TRBV6-6 and TRBJ2-7; TRBD1 agrees at 7 bases. V lost 7 bases, J lost 3 bases, and 12 bases stayed unmatched. The CDR3 sequence is 15 residues long. Germline V gene sequence: CDR1 MNHNY, CDR2 SVGAGI (reference sequence). CDR3 DNA sequence: TGTGCCAGCACCCCGAATAGACAGGGAATCTACGAGCAGTACTTC. It yields the protein CASTPNRQGIYEQYF.

This clonotype was recorded at least ten times. The V and J genes are TRBV28 and TRBJ2-7, with D unclear. Trimming took 6 bases from V and 4 from J, leaving 13 bases between them. Germline V gene lookup returns CDR1 MDHEN and CDR2 SYDVKM. This CDR3 contains 13 residues. The CDR3 protein is CASSPPRRYEQYF. The CDR3 DNA reads TGTGCCAGCAGCCCACCGCGGCGGTACGAGCAGTACTTC.

The CDR3 spells CASFAGGGTGELFF. The CDR3 DNA reads TGTGCCAGTTTCGCGGGAGGGGGCACCGGGGAGCTGTTTTTT. The genes are TRBV28 and TRBJ2-2, with TRBD2 matching over 9 bases. There are 14 residues in the CDR3. From germline, CDR1 is MDHEN and CDR2 SYDVKM. V lost 9 bases and J lost 4; bases outside the gene matches: 6.

A few counts support this clonotype. The chain combines TRBV7-2 with TRBJ1-6; D is unresolved. The CDR3 covers 12 residues. Germline assignment: CDR1 SGHTA and CDR2 FQGNSA. V shed 2 bases and J shed 9 bases, with 5 bases lying between them. CDR3 DNA sequence: TGTGCCAGCAGCTTAAAACCTTCACCCCTCCACTTT. Translated: CASSLKPSPLHF.

Of note for this clonotype: A much larger clone lies one base from this, so it may be a read error. The V call is TRBV3-1, the J call TRBJ2-5, with D hard to call. Germline-derived CDR1 and CDR2 are LGHDT and YNNKEL (reference sequence). The CDR3 spans 12 residues. V lost 1 base, J lost 11 bases, and 11 bases lay in between. CDR3 in DNA: TGTGCCAGCAGCCAAGGTGCCGTAGAGCAGTACTTC. The encoded protein is CASSQGAVEQYF.

This clonotype has a count of ten or more. The CDR3 DNA is TGCGCCAGCAGCGACGGACAGGGACTAGCGGGAGTTTACGAGCAGTACTTC. Amino acids: CASSDGQGLAGVYEQYF. The chain joins TRBV5-1 to TRBJ2-7; 14 nucleotides align to TRBD2. V trimming: 4 bases; J trimming: 4 bases; junction bases outside the gene matches: 10. Per germline, CDR1 SGHRS and CDR2 YFSETQ. CDR3 length equals 17 residues.

The chain links TRBV5-1 to TRBJ2-1; 12 bases map to TRBD2. With V trimmed by 4 bases and J by 9 bases, 8 bases remained unmatched. This CDR3 comprises 15 residues. Looked up from germline, CDR1 is SGHRS and CDR2 is YFSETQ. CDR3 amino acids: CASSETSGGLTEQFF. The CDR3 bases are TGCGCCAGCAGCGAAACTAGCGGGGGGCTTACTGAGCAGTTCTTC.

Of note for this clonotype: One junction end does not reproduce the germline sequence, and a read error may be involved. This chain connects TRBV6-1 to TRBJ2-1, with 9 bases matching TRBD2. Germline CDR1 MNHNS, CDR2 SASEGT. The CDR3 sequence is 17 residues long. CDR3 residues: CTSSAISGSPFYNEQFF. For the CDR3, the DNA is TGTACCAGCAGCGCAATTAGCGGGAGTCCCTTTTACAATGAGCAGTTCTTC.